The present T cell receptor (beta chain) was sequenced within a study of T cell responses to AZD1222 COVID-19 vaccine. Study-wide results and limits: The study reported that nearly half of spike-specific TCRs target unmutated variant regions.

As for this clone: The target antigen is unknown.

CDR3 length: 14 residues. J gave up 7 bases and V 5 bases, and 5 bases lay outside the gene matches. CDR1 is LNHDA, CDR2 SQIVND, per germline (reference sequence). Using immunoSEQ multiplex PCR, the repertoire was profiled, and TCRdb retains in-frame clones only, with some absent. In the table there are around 200,000 clones, roughly 91% of which are singletons. The sequences come from peripheral blood, collected 28 days after the second AZD1222 dose. This chain joins TRBV19 and TRBJ2-2, with 9 nucleotides matching TRBD1. This clonotype originated in an adult who received the AZD1222 COVID-19 vaccine. CDR3 bases: TGTGCCAGTAGTGGGGACAGGGCCGGCGGGGAGCTGTTTTTT. Its translation: CASSGDRAGGELFF.